The 30 T cell receptor beta chains below were found in one sample sequenced in a study of regulatory T cells in long-lasting Graves disease. The TCR beta library used iRepertoire HTBI primers with Arm-PCR amplification of CDR3. TCRdb ran MiXCR on the multiplex PCR reads and lists one entry per CDR3 protein. The sample holds 450,000 to 700,000 distinct CDR3 sequences, roughly 14% seen once. Time point indicated: newly diagnosed GD, antithyroid drugs for less than 3 months. RNA extracted from PBMCs served as the sequencing template. The data also belong to a second study, concerning T cells in Graves' hyperthyroidism and ophthalmopathy.

The sequences come from peripheral blood mononuclear cells (PBMCs), collected at new diagnosis, from a patient treated with antithyroid drugs. Every receptor here comes from a man aged 25-45 years with Graves disease.

There are a few counts of this clonotype. Given a much more abundant clone one base away, this may be a read error. Without the conserved terminal phenylalanine or tryptophan, this CDR3 likely stems from a read error. The rearrangement uses TRBV12-3 or TRBV12-4 and TRBJ2-3, with D possibly TRBD1 on 5 matching bases. The DNA end lines up better with TRBJ1-1; the J call may be wrong. The CDR3 sequence is 13 residues long. CDR3 in amino acids: CASRRVGAGEAFL. The CDR3 region has the DNA TGTGCCAGCAGACGCGTCGGGGCGGGTGAAGCTTTCCTT.

The sample holds a few counts of this clonotype. One end of the junction does not line up with germline, which may come from a read error. The CDR3 loop reads CANSPLPGQGARALHF. DNA of the CDR3: TGCGCCAACAGCCCACTACCGGGACAGGGGGCTCGAGCCCTCCACTTT. The J gene is TRBJ1-6, the V gene TRBV5-1; TRBD1 matches at 12 bases. The CDR3 totals 16 residues. Per germline, CDR1 SGHRS and CDR2 YFSETQ.

The chain is built from TRBV30 and TRBJ1-3, with 7 bases identical to TRBD1. V was pared by 1 base and J by 3 bases, with 3 bases of the junction left unmatched. Germline V gives CDR1 GTSNPN, CDR2 SVGIG (reference sequence). CDR3 size: 14 residues. The CDR3 nucleotides read TGTGCCTGGAGTGGAGGGGGCGATGGAAACACCATATATTTT. This codes for CAWSGGGDGNTIYF.

Many counts were recorded for this clonotype. This chain links TRBV27 with TRBJ2-1, with 13 bases fitting TRBD2. Germline trimming cut 6 bases from V and 1 base from J; bases unmatched to any gene: 6. There are 17 residues in the CDR3. CDR1 MNHEY and CDR2 SMNVEV come from the germline V gene (reference sequence). CDR3 nucleotide sequence: TGTGCCAGCAGCCTAAGGACTAGCGGGAGTTCCTACAATGAGCAGTTCTTC. Its translation: CASSLRTSGSSYNEQFF.

In this sample, this clonotype turned up many times. The chain uses TRBV12-3 or TRBV12-4 and TRBJ1-5; no reliable D call. This CDR3 spans 15 amino acids. Trimming took off 6 bases at V and 0 bases at J, with 12 bases between the two ends. CDR3 DNA sequence: TGTGCCAGCAGCCCGGGGTATTATAGCAATCAGCCCCAGCATTTT. Residues: CASSPGYYSNQPQHF.

Many counts were recorded for this clonotype. V gene TRBV20-1 combines with J gene TRBJ2-5; D not certain. The V and J ends lost 4 bases and 5 bases respectively, with 5 bases between them. The germline V gene encodes CDR1 DFQATT and CDR2 SNEGSKA (reference sequence). This CDR3 region has 10 residues. The CDR3 DNA reads TGCAGTGCTACCGGGGAGACCCAGTACTTC. This sequence encodes CSATGETQYF.

This clonotype occurred many times. This rearrangement joins TRBV10-3 to TRBJ2-5; D is tentatively TRBD1 or TRBD2 (5 bases each). The CDR3 is 15 residues long. CDR1 and CDR2 (germline): ENHRY, SYGVKD. V was trimmed by 1 base and J by 4 bases, leaving 13 bases between them. CDR3 in amino acids: CAISEWAGSGETQYF. The CDR3 bases are TGTGCCATCAGTGAGTGGGCAGGGAGTGGAGAGACCCAGTACTTC.

The J gene is TRBJ2-6, the V gene TRBV18, with TRBD2 as a possible D gene (5 bases). Trimming took off 2 bases at V and 2 bases at J, with 7 bases between the two ends. The CDR3 consists of 15 residues. The V gene's germline CDR1 is KGHSH and CDR2 LQKENI. The CDR3 reads CASSPVGAGANVLTF. CDR3 in DNA: TGTGCCAGCTCACCAGTGGGAGCTGGGGCCAACGTCCTGACTTTC.

This clonotype was counted once. The chain joins TRBV7-8 to TRBJ2-1; 9 bases agree with TRBD2. The germline V gene encodes CDR1 SGHVS and CDR2 FQNEAQ. The junction had 8 bases not matched to a gene; V was cut back by 1 base and J by 7 bases. The CDR3 sequence is 16 residues long. CDR3 protein: CASSLVDSGRGNEQFF. The CDR3 DNA sequence: TGTGCCAGCAGCTTAGTGGATAGCGGGAGAGGTAATGAGCAGTTCTTC.

With respect to this clonotype: This may be a read error, as it is one base from a much larger clone. Likely a read error: the CDR3 ends without its conserved phenylalanine or tryptophan. The chain carries TRBV30 and TRBJ2-3; D unresolved. Trimming pared 0 bases from V and 5 bases from J, leaving 6 bases between. The CDR3 sequence is 12 residues long. Germline assignment: CDR1 GTSNPN and CDR2 SVGIG (reference sequence). The CDR3 DNA reads as TGTGCCTGGAGTGTACCCCAAGATACGCAGTATCTT. This translates into CAWSVPQDTQYL.

This clonotype was detected ten times or more. The chain combines TRBV2 with TRBJ1-4, with D maybe TRBD1 (5 bases). Germline V lookup: CDR1 SNHLY, CDR2 FYNNEI. This CDR3 has 16 residues. Deletions cut 2 bases from V and 4 bases from J, with 14 bases between. CDR3 protein: CASSELATVFNEKLFF. The CDR3 bases are TGTGCCAGCAGTGAATTAGCGACAGTTTTTAATGAAAAACTGTTTTTT. Using reference TRBV2 and TRBJ1-4 for the parts outside the CDR3, the full variable domain is EPEVTQTPSHQVTQMGQEVILRCVPISNHLYFYWYRQILGQKVEFLVSFYNNEISEKSEIFDDQFSVERPDGSNFTLKIRSTKLEDSAMYFCASSELATVFNEKLFFGSGTQLSVL.

V usage is TRBV5-8 and J usage is TRBJ2-3, with D unclear. The CDR3 is 13 amino acids. Looked up from germline, CDR1 is SGHTS and CDR2 is YDEGEE. The V and J ends lost 4 bases and 1 base respectively, with 7 bases between them. The CDR3 bases are TGTGCCAGCAGCGTGACTCGCACAGATACGCAGTATTTT. This translates into CASSVTRTDTQYF.

This chain connects TRBV19 to TRBJ1-1; D is perhaps TRBD1 (6 bases). The ends were cut back, 6 bases at V and 4 bases at J, with 15 bases in the middle. The CDR3 is 14 amino acids. Germline assignment: CDR1 LNHDA and CDR2 SQIVND (reference sequence). CDR3 sequence: CASRVQGRGTEAFF. For the CDR3, the DNA is TGTGCCAGTAGAGTACAGGGCCGAGGCACTGAAGCTTTCTTT.

The rearrangement joins TRBV2 to TRBJ2-5; 10 bases match TRBD1. The length of the CDR3 is 14 residues. V was pared by 5 bases and J by 4 bases, with 4 bases of the junction left unmatched. Per germline, CDR1 SNHLY and CDR2 FYNNEI. As DNA, the CDR3 is TGTGCCAGCAGTTGGACAGGGGGAGGAGAGACCCAGTACTTC. Amino acids: CASSWTGGGETQYF.

V is TRBV19 and J is TRBJ2-1; 10 bases are a match to TRBD2. There are 16 residues in the CDR3. Germline V gene lookup returns CDR1 LNHDA and CDR2 SQIVND (reference sequence). J lost 7 bases, V lost 5 bases, and 11 bases had no gene match. CDR3 sequence: CASSVVVASGSNEQFF. CDR3 bases: TGTGCCAGTAGTGTAGTGGTGGCTAGCGGGAGTAATGAGCAGTTCTTC.

A word on this clonotype: The junction does not match germline at one end; this may be a read error. The chain links TRBV29-1 to TRBJ1-2, with D possibly being TRBD1 (6 bases). The CDR3 covers 16 residues. The germline gives CDR1 SQVTM, CDR2 ANQGSEA. This chain's CDR3 is CGVEGEQGNEVVGYTF. DNA for the CDR3: TGCGGCGTTGAAGGGGAGCAGGGGAATGAGGTGGTGGGCTACACCTTC.

This clonotype was observed at least ten times. The chain carries TRBV12-3 or TRBV12-4 and TRBJ1-2; D perhaps matches TRBD1 (5 bases). The CDR3 extends over 12 amino acids. V was pared by 7 bases and J by 5 bases, with 11 bases between. The CDR3 is CASTSSGYGYTF. Written as DNA, the CDR3 is TGTGCCAGCACCAGCTCAGGGTATGGCTACACCTTC.

In its sample, this clonotype was seen many times. The chain joins TRBV6-2 or TRBV6-3 to TRBJ2-7; D is possibly TRBD2 (6 bases). CDR3 size: 15 residues. Trimming took 5 bases from V and 2 from J, leaving 16 bases between them. Germline V gene data show CDR1 as MNHEY and CDR2 as SVGEGT. The CDR3 sequence is CASSPLGLRTYEQYF. Written as DNA, the CDR3 is TGTGCCAGCAGTCCTCTGGGACTGCGTACCTACGAGCAGTACTTC.

The chain carries TRBV25-1 and TRBJ2-5; 11 bases map to TRBD2. The CDR3 runs to 14 residues. Germline V gene sequence: CDR1 MGHDK, CDR2 SYGVNS. The trim removed 4 bases at V and 4 bases at J, leaving 2 bases unmatched. CDR3 loop: CASSALAGGETQYF. CDR3 nucleotides: TGTGCCAGCAGTGCGCTAGCGGGAGGAGAGACCCAGTACTTC.

This clonotype turned up a few times. The rearrangement joins TRBV7-2 to TRBJ1-5; tentatively, D is TRBD1 (5 bases). V was trimmed by 4 bases and J by 3 bases, leaving 7 bases between them. In germline, CDR1 is SGHTA, CDR2 FQGNSA. This CDR3 has 13 residues. CDR3 sequence (DNA): TGTGCCAGCAGCTCGGACACCAATCAGCCCCAGCATTTT. This encodes CASSSDTNQPQHF.

To note about this clonotype: Possible read error: a much larger clone is one base away. The genes are TRBV12-3 or TRBV12-4 and TRBJ2-1, with a possible D match to TRBD1 (6 bases). V was clipped by 3 bases and J by 3 bases, with 12 bases between them. The CDR3 is made up of 15 amino acids. CDR3 in amino acids: CASSFYQTGYNEQFF. In DNA, the CDR3 is TGTGCCAGCAGTTTTTACCAGACAGGCTACAATGAGCAGTTCTTC.

The chain is built from TRBV20-1 and TRBJ2-7; D unclear. The CDR3 spans 14 residues. CDR1 is DFQATT, CDR2 SNEGSKA, per germline (reference sequence). V lost 0 bases and J 2 bases, leaving 11 bases between the germline ends. CDR3 DNA: TGCAGTGCTAGAGAGTTAGTACTCCCCTACGAGCAGTACTTC. Translation gives CSARELVLPYEQYF.

This clonotype was detected many times. This chain joins TRBV27 and TRBJ2-1; the match to TRBD1 covers 9 bases. In germline, CDR1 is MNHEY, CDR2 SMNVEV (reference sequence). V shed 5 bases, J shed 8 bases, and the junction held 7 bases outside the gene matches. CDR3 size: 14 residues. This CDR3 is CASSPGQGRHEQFF. In DNA, the CDR3 is TGTGCCAGCAGTCCCGGACAGGGGCGGCATGAGCAGTTCTTC.

This clonotype was counted many times. V usage is TRBV12-3 or TRBV12-4 and J usage is TRBJ2-3; the match to TRBD1 covers 8 bases. Trimming at V came to 3 bases and at J to 2 bases, leaving 7 bases not matched to a gene. This CDR3 has 16 residues. DNA for the CDR3: TGTGCCAGCAGTTTCCCCCCGACAGGGGACACAGATACGCAGTATTTT. This sequence encodes CASSFPPTGDTDTQYF.

This clonotype was seen ten or more times. The gene calls are TRBV7-9 and TRBJ1-2, with 7 nucleotides matching TRBD1. In germline, CDR1 is SEHNR, CDR2 FQNEAQ (reference sequence). J was trimmed by 5 bases and V by 4 bases; bases with no gene match: 4. CDR3 length equals 13 residues. CDR3 loop: CASSSGTAYGYTF. CDR3 in DNA: TGTGCCAGCAGCTCCGGGACAGCGTATGGCTACACCTTC.

This clonotype has at least ten counts. The J gene is TRBJ1-5, the V gene TRBV2; D gene ambiguous. The CDR3 loop spans 15 amino acids. Germline V CDR1 and CDR2: SNHLY, FYNNEI. V dropped 5 bases and J dropped 2 bases, with 13 bases sitting between them. The CDR3 nucleotides are TGTGCCAGCAGTCGCAATATTGAGGGCAATCAGCCCCAGCATTTT. The encoded protein is CASSRNIEGNQPQHF.

A few counts support this clonotype. The rearrangement joins TRBV9 to TRBJ1-2, with D possibly being TRBD1 (6 bases). Germline V gene data show CDR1 as SGDLS and CDR2 as YYNGEE. The V and J ends lost 6 bases and 6 bases respectively, with 18 bases between them. This CDR3 is 14 amino acids long. The CDR3 sequence: CASTPQGPDHGYTF. The CDR3 DNA sequence: TGTGCCAGCACCCCACAGGGTCCTGACCATGGCTACACCTTC.

This clonotype was seen more than once but under ten times. This chain joins TRBV5-5 and TRBJ1-4; D not resolved. Trimming pared 0 bases from V and 12 bases from J, leaving 9 bases between. The CDR3 length is 12 residues. Germline lookup yields CDR1 SGHKS and CDR2 YYEKEE (reference sequence). The CDR3: CASSLVHGQLFF. The CDR3 nucleotides read TGTGCCAGCAGCTTGGTTCATGGGCAACTGTTTTTT.

This clonotype was picked up many times. The rearrangement links TRBV12-3 or TRBV12-4 to TRBJ2-1; D is tentatively TRBD1 or TRBD2 (6 bases each). The CDR3 is 16 residues long. Trimming removed 7 bases from V and 7 bases from J, with 23 bases in between. Here the CDR3 DNA reads TGTGCCAGCACCCCCGTAGGGGGGCGGCTCGGAAATGAGCAGTTCTTC. Translating gives CASTPVGGRLGNEQFF.

The chain uses TRBV4-1 and TRBJ1-2; 8 bases fit TRBD1. The CDR3 is 15 amino acids. The V and J ends lost 0 bases and 6 bases, in that order; junction bases with no gene match: 6. Per the germline V gene, CDR1 is MGHRA and CDR2 is YSYEKL. CDR3 region: CASSQDNRGSDGYTF. The CDR3 DNA reads TGCGCCAGCAGCCAAGATAACAGGGGGAGTGATGGCTACACCTTC.